Presented here are 26 T cell receptor beta chains from one specimen sequenced in a study of early T cells in non-severe SARS-CoV-2 infection. TCRdb reprocessed the 5' RACE reads via MiXCR and lists one record per CDR3 protein. The table shows some 36,000 distinct CDR3 sequences, with roughly 6.8% occurring only once. The specimen comprised whole blood, sampled at baseline. These receptors were taken from an adult who was a healthcare worker with PCR-confirmed SARS-CoV-2 infection or an uninfected control (not recorded which).

In its sample, this clonotype was seen many times. The genes are TRBV6-1 and TRBJ1-6, with a weak D call TRBD1 (5 bases). CDR3 length: 14 amino acids. From germline, CDR1 is MNHNS and CDR2 SASEGT. Trimming left V 4 bases short and J 3 bases short, with 7 bases between. The CDR3 here is CASSVRGYNSPLHF. The CDR3 DNA sequence: TGTGCCAGCAGTGTAAGGGGCTATAATTCACCCCTCCACTTT.

This clonotype was counted at least ten times. CDR3 region: CSADLAGESADTQYF. The CDR3 region has the DNA TGCAGTGCCGATCTAGCGGGAGAATCTGCAGATACGCAGTATTTT. This chain links TRBV20-1 with TRBJ2-3; 10 nucleotides align to TRBD2. Trimming removed 6 bases from V and 4 bases from J; junction bases left unmatched: 10. The CDR3 sequence is 15 residues long. Germline CDR1 is DFQATT and CDR2 is SNEGSKA (reference sequence).

The rearrangement uses TRBV10-3 and TRBJ2-5, with 9 bases fitting TRBD1. The ends lost 5 bases at V and 5 bases at J; junction bases unmatched: 12. CDR3 length: 16 amino acids. Germline values: CDR1 ENHRY, CDR2 SYGVKD. This chain's CDR3 is CAISIPGQGGSETQYF. The CDR3 bases are TGTGCCATCAGTATTCCGGGACAGGGAGGGTCGGAGACCCAGTACTTC.

The sample holds many counts of this clonotype. This chain links TRBV14 with TRBJ2-1; D gene uncertain. CDR3 length: 15 amino acids. Between the trimmed V and J ends, which lost 2 bases and 2 bases, there was a span of 10 bases. In germline, CDR1 is SGHDN, CDR2 FVKESK. The CDR3, as DNA: TGTGCCAGCAGCCAATTGGGCCCCGCCTACAATGAGCAGTTCTTC. This encodes CASSQLGPAYNEQFF.

This clonotype was seen a few times. The V gene is TRBV29-1, the J gene TRBJ2-2; D uncertain. With 1 base removed from V and 3 bases from J, the gap between germline ends came to 6 bases. The CDR3 runs to 13 residues. Germline loops: CDR1 SQVTM, CDR2 ANQGSEA. CDR3 DNA sequence: TGCAGCGTTGAAGTTGCTTACACCGGGGAGCTGTTTTTT. Encoded protein: CSVEVAYTGELFF.

This clonotype appeared many times. This sequence joins TRBV28 and TRBJ2-3; 7 bases match TRBD2. The junction had 2 bases not matched to a gene; V was cut back by 2 bases and J by 0 bases. Germline V lookup: CDR1 MDHEN, CDR2 SYDVKM. This CDR3 region has 15 residues. As DNA, the CDR3 is TGTGCCAGCAGTTTACTAGCGGCTAGCACAGATACGCAGTATTTT. Protein product: CASSLLAASTDTQYF.

This clonotype was observed many times. The chain carries TRBV20-1 and TRBJ2-7; 7 positions match TRBD2. V dropped 5 bases and J dropped 4; count of bases not matched to a gene: 14. CDR3 length: 15 amino acids. Germline values: CDR1 DFQATT, CDR2 SNEGSKA (reference sequence). Here the CDR3 reads CSARGSGGSLYEQYF. CDR3 DNA sequence: TGCAGTGCTCGAGGAAGTGGCGGGAGTCTGTACGAGCAGTACTTC.

This clonotype was seen at least ten times. The rearrangement links TRBV20-1 to TRBJ1-1; possible D gene TRBD1, 6 bases. The V end lost 6 bases, the J end lost 1 base, and 18 bases lay between the germline ends. The germline gives CDR1 DFQATT, CDR2 SNEGSKA (reference sequence). There are 15 residues in the CDR3. The CDR3, as DNA: TGCAGTGCCTACGACAGGAGGATATCGAACACTGAAGCTTTCTTT. This sequence encodes CSAYDRRISNTEAFF.

This clonotype was seen a few times. The chain employs TRBV12-3 or TRBV12-4 and TRBJ2-2, with D perhaps matching TRBD1 or TRBD2 (5 bases each). The CDR3 length is 14 residues. The V and J ends lost 7 bases and 4 bases respectively, with 13 bases between them. CDR3 protein: CASTPGRTTGELFF. The CDR3 bases are TGTGCCAGCACCCCGGGACGAACCACCGGGGAGCTGTTTTTT.

At least ten counts were recorded for this clonotype. This rearrangement joins TRBV12-3 or TRBV12-4 to TRBJ1-1; 8 bases fit TRBD1. The CDR3 is made up of 13 amino acids. The V gene end was trimmed by 7 bases and the J gene end by 4 bases; junction bases not matched to a gene: 5. The CDR3 DNA sequence: TGTGCCAGCAAAAAAACAGGGGGCACTGAAGCTTTCTTT. It is translated as CASKKTGGTEAFF.

V usage is TRBV28 and J usage is TRBJ1-1; weak D call: TRBD1 (6 bases). CDR3 size: 14 residues. Trimming removed 10 bases at V and 3 bases at J, with 18 bases between. Germline V gene sequence: CDR1 MDHEN, CDR2 SYDVKM. CDR3 bases: TGTGCCATTGTGGGGGCGCAAGGCGACACTGAAGCTTTCTTT. Translating gives CAIVGAQGDTEAFF.

The chain combines TRBV20-1 with TRBJ2-5, with 12 bases lining up with TRBD2. Germline values: CDR1 DFQATT, CDR2 SNEGSKA (reference sequence). V was pared by 7 bases and J by 5 bases, with 8 bases of the junction left unmatched. The CDR3 sequence is 14 residues long. CDR3 loop: CSVTTSGSSETQYF. The CDR3 region has the DNA TGCAGTGTCACGACTAGCGGGAGTAGTGAGACCCAGTACTTC.

This clonotype was counted many times. The V call is TRBV28, the J call TRBJ1-1; D possibly corresponds to TRBD1 (5 bases). The germline gives CDR1 MDHEN, CDR2 SYDVKM. The V end lost 5 bases, the J end lost 7 bases, and 11 bases lay between the germline ends. The CDR3 consists of 12 residues. CDR3 coding DNA: TGTGCCAGCAGTCATCAGGGACTTGAAGCTTTCTTT. Translation gives CASSHQGLEAFF.

This clonotype has only a few counts. The chain has TRBV28 and TRBJ2-4, with TRBD1 matching 9 bases. Looked up from germline, CDR1 is MDHEN and CDR2 is SYDVKM. The J segment lost 6 bases and the V segment lost 4 bases, leaving 4 bases of the junction unmatched. CDR3 length: 14 residues. The CDR3 loop reads CASSWTGDGNIQYF. CDR3 nucleotides: TGTGCCAGCAGTTGGACAGGGGACGGAAACATTCAGTACTTC.

This clonotype has ten or more counts. The V gene is TRBV5-8, the J gene TRBJ2-3; D is unresolved. Germline V gene lookup returns CDR1 SGHTS and CDR2 YDEGEE. The CDR3 is made up of 15 amino acids. V dropped 1 base and J dropped 0 bases, with 9 bases sitting between them. CDR3: CASSLWRPSTDTQYF. DNA for the CDR3: TGTGCCAGCAGCTTGTGGCGGCCTAGCACAGATACGCAGTATTTT. The entire variable domain, with the rest obtained from reference TRBV5-8 and TRBJ2-3, is as follows: EAGVTQSPTHLIKTRGQQATLRCSPISGHTSVYWYQQALGLGLQFLLWYDEGEERNRGNFPPRFSGRQFPNYSSELNVNALELEDSALYLCASSLWRPSTDTQYFGPGTRLTVL.

This clonotype was seen only a few times. This sequence joins TRBV30 and TRBJ2-5; D gene unclear. Germline loops: CDR1 GTSNPN, CDR2 SVGIG (reference sequence). Trimming stripped 4 bases from V and 1 base from J, with 22 bases between. The CDR3 spans 17 residues. The CDR3 region has the DNA TGTGCCTGGAAGGTCCCCGGGTGGAGTATTACCCAAGAGACCCAGTACTTC. Residues: CAWKVPGWSITQETQYF.

This clonotype appeared many times. CDR3 sequence reads: CASNGRQRPYEQYF. Here the CDR3 DNA reads TGTGCCAGCAACGGACGACAGAGACCCTACGAGCAGTACTTC. The genes are TRBV6-5 and TRBJ2-7, with a tentative D call TRBD1 (5 bases). V gave up 7 bases and J gave up 2 bases, with 15 bases separating them. The CDR3 runs to 14 residues. Germline assignment: CDR1 MNHEY and CDR2 SVGAGI.

This clonotype was counted many times. The chain uses TRBV28 and TRBJ1-2, with a weak D call TRBD1 (5 bases). This CDR3 has 12 amino acids. Germline lookup yields CDR1 MDHEN and CDR2 SYDVKM. V was shortened by 9 bases and J by 4 bases, with 12 bases between the two germline ends. CDR3 nucleotide sequence: TGTGCCAGTGTGACAGACCTCTATGGCTACACCTTC. This translates into CASVTDLYGYTF.

The chain links TRBV7-9 to TRBJ2-3; 10 bases align to TRBD1. V dropped 0 bases and J dropped 4; count of bases not matched to a gene: 10. There are 18 residues in the CDR3. Germline V gives CDR1 SEHNR, CDR2 FQNEAQ (reference sequence). The CDR3 DNA sequence: TGTGCCAGCAGCTTAGCCGGGACAGGGGTTTCCTCTGCAGATACGCAGTATTTT. Translated: CASSLAGTGVSSADTQYF.

This clonotype appeared many times. The J gene is TRBJ2-3, the V gene TRBV3-1; no firm D call. Trimming took 4 bases from V and 0 from J, leaving 14 bases between them. Germline lookup yields CDR1 LGHDT and CDR2 YNNKEL (reference sequence). This CDR3 is 16 amino acids long. The DNA for the CDR3 is TGTGCCAGCAGCCCCGACCCGGGCCCTAGCACAGATACGCAGTATTTT. Its protein product is CASSPDPGPSTDTQYF.

This clonotype was picked up many times. This rearrangement joins TRBV29-1 to TRBJ1-1; no reliable D call. Trimming pared 4 bases from V and 0 bases from J, leaving 9 bases between. This CDR3 has 13 amino acids. CDR1 and CDR2 from the germline V gene are SQVTM and ANQGSEA. Here the CDR3 reads CSVGQWMNTEAFF. The CDR3 nucleotides read TGCAGCGTTGGTCAATGGATGAACACTGAAGCTTTCTTT. The full variable domain, completed using reference TRBV29-1 and TRBJ1-1, is SAVISQKPSRDICQRGTSLTIQCQVDSQVTMMFWYRQQPGQSLTLIATANQGSEATYESGFVIDKFPISRPNLTFSTLTVSNMSPEDSSIYLCSVGQWMNTEAFFGQGTRLTVV.

This clonotype came up many times. J is TRBJ2-2 and V is TRBV7-3, with D possibly TRBD2 on 6 matching bases. This CDR3 contains 15 residues. In germline, CDR1 is SGHTA, CDR2 FQGTGA. Trimming took off 7 bases at V and 2 bases at J, with 14 bases between the two ends. This chain's CDR3 is CASTVVGGNTGELFF. The CDR3 nucleotides read TGTGCCAGCACGGTTGTGGGAGGTAACACCGGGGAGCTGTTTTTT.

The chain employs TRBV2 and TRBJ1-1, with unresolved D. The V gene lost 8 bases and the J gene lost 8 bases, with 21 bases spanning the gap. This CDR3 contains 14 residues. Per the germline V gene, CDR1 is SNHLY and CDR2 is FYNNEI. The CDR3 is CASGVDSGPGEAFF. For the CDR3, the DNA is TGTGCCAGCGGAGTAGACTCTGGACCGGGAGAAGCTTTCTTT. The whole variable domain, filled in from reference TRBV2 and TRBJ1-1, reads EPEVTQTPSHQVTQMGQEVILRCVPISNHLYFYWYRQILGQKVEFLVSFYNNEISEKSEIFDDQFSVERPDGSNFTLKIRSTKLEDSAMYFCASGVDSGPGEAFFGQGTRLTVV.

This clonotype was picked up many times. This chain connects TRBV6-6 to TRBJ2-1, with TRBD2 as a possible D gene (6 bases). V was pared by 6 bases and J by 3 bases, with 27 bases between. In germline, CDR1 is MNHNY, CDR2 SVGAGI (reference sequence). CDR3 length equals 19 residues. The CDR3 nucleotides read TGTGCCAGCAGCCCCGAGGGGTACAAGCGGGCACAGTTCTACAATGAGCAGTTCTTC. It codes for CASSPEGYKRAQFYNEQFF.

This clonotype was observed many times. V gene TRBV7-9 combines with J gene TRBJ1-5, with 8 nucleotides matching TRBD1. V dropped 0 bases and J dropped 12; count of bases not matched to a gene: 4. The germline CDR1 and CDR2 sequences are SEHNR and FQNEAQ (reference sequence). This CDR3 has 13 residues. The CDR3 coding sequence is TGTGCCAGCAGCTTAGCTTCAGGGGGCGTCCAGCATTTT. This translates into CASSLASGGVQHF.

By share, this clonotype counts as medium-sized. This rearrangement joins TRBV6-4 to TRBJ2-1, with D unresolved. This CDR3 is built from 16 residues. Germline loops: CDR1 MRHNA, CDR2 SNTAGT. Trimming shortened V by 0 bases and J by 0 bases, and 9 bases separated the two germline ends. The chain's CDR3 is CASSDSAASSYNEQFF. DNA for the CDR3: TGTGCCAGCAGTGACTCCGCAGCTAGCTCCTACAATGAGCAGTTCTTC.